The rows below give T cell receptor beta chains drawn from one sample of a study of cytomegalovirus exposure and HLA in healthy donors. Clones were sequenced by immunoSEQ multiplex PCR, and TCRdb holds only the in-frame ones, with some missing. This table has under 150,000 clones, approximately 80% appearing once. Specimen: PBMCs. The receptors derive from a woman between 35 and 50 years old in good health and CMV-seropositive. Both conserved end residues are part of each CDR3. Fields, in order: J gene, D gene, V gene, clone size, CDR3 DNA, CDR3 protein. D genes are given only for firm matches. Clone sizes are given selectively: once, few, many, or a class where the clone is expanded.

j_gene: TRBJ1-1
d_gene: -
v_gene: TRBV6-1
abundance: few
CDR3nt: TGTGCCAGCAGCCTCGGAGTCACCCGGATCACTGAAGCTTTCTTT
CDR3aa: CASSLGVTRITEAFF

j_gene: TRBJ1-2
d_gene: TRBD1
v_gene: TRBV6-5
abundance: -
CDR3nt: TGTGCCAGCCTCCCCGGACAGGGGCGGGCGGGCTACACCTTC
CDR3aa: CASLPGQGRAGYTF

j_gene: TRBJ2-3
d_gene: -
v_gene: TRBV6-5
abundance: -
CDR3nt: TGTGCCAGCAGTTACAAAGCGGGTGCTAACACAGATACGCAGTATTTT
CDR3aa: CASSYKAGANTDTQYF

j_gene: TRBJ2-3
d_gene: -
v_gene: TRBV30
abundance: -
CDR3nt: TGTGCCTGGAGTGTCAAGCGGATGAACACAGATACGCAGTATTTT
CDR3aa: CAWSVKRMNTDTQYF

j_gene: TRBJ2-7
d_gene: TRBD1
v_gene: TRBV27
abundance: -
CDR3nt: TGTGCCAGCAGTTTCGTACAGGGGGGACCCTACGAGCAGTACTTC
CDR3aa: CASSFVQGGPYEQYF

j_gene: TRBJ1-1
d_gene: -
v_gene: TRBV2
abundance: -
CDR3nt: TGTGCCAGCAGTGATTCCCGGAGGGGTGGCACTGAAGCTTTCTTT
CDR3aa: CASSDSRRGGTEAFF

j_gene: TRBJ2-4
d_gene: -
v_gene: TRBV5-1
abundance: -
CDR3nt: TGCGCCAGCAGCTTGGGACAGAACCACCTGAAACTAGCCAAAAACATTCAGTACTTC
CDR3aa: CASSLGQNHLKLAKNIQYF

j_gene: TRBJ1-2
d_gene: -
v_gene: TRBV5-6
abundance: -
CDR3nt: TGTGCCAGCAGCTTGGCGGGGAGTGGCGGCTACACCTTC
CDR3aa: CASSLAGSGGYTF

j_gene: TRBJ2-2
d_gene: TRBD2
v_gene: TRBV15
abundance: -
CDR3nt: TGTGCCACCAGCAGAGGGTGGGGTCTGACTAGCGGGAGTGGGGAATTGGCCGGGGAGCTGTTTTTT
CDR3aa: CATSRGWGLTSGSGELAGELFF

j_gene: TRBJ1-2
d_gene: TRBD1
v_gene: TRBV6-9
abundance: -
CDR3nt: TGTGCCAGCAGTTGGGGACAGGGGGGGAGGGATGGCTACACCTTC
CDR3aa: CASSWGQGGRDGYTF

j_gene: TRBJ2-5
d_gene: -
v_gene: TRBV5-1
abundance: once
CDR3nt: TGCGCCAGCAGCTTGGGGGGGCGACAGGAAGAGACCCAGTACTTC
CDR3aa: CASSLGGRQEETQYF

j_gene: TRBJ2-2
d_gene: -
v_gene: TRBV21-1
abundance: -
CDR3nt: TGTGCCAGCAGCAAAGCCACGCGCGGGACCGGGGAGCTGTTTTTT
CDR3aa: CASSKATRGTGELFF

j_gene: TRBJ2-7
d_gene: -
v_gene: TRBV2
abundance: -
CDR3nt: TGTGCCAGCAGTGAAGCGTCGGGTTTAGAATCCTACGAGCAGTACTTC
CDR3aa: CASSEASGLESYEQYF

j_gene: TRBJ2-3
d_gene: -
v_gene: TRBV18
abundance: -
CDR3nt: TGTGCCAGCTCCCGGACTAGCACAGATACGCAGTATTTT
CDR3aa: CASSRTSTDTQYF

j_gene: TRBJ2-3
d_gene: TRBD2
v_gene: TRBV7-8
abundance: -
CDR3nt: TGTGCCAGCAGCCCCCGGGGGGGTATATCTACAGATACGCAGTATTTT
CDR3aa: CASSPRGGISTDTQYF

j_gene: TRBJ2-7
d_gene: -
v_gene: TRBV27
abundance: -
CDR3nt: TGTGCCAGCAGGCGGGCCCACGAGCAGTACTTC
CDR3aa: CASRRAHEQYF

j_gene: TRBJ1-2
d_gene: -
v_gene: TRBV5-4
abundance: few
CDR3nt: TGTGCCAGCAGCTTGCAAGGAGACTATGGCTACACCTTC
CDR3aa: CASSLQGDYGYTF

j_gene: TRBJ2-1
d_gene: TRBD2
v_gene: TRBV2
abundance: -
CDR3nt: TGTGCCAGCAGTGCGTTAGCGGGAGGTGAGCAGTTCTTC
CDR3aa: CASSALAGGEQFF

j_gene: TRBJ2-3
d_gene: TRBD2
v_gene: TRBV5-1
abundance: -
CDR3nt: TGCGCCAGCAGGGTCAGCGGGGACGTAGATACGCAGTATTTT
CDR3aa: CASRVSGDVDTQYF

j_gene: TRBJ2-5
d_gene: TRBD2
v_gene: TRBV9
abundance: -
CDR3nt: TGTGCCAGCAGCACTACGTCCCTAGCGGGGAAGGAGACCCAGTACTTC
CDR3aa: CASSTTSLAGKETQYF

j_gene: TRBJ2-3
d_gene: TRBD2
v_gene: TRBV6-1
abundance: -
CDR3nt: TGTGCCAGCAACAAACTAGCGGGCACAGATACGCAGTATTTT
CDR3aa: CASNKLAGTDTQYF

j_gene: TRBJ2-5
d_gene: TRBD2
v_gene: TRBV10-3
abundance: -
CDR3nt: TGTGCCATAAAGTCCGGGACTAGCGAGGCGGAGACCCAGTACTTC
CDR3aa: CAIKSGTSEAETQYF

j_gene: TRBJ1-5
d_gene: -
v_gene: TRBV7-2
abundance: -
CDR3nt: TGTGCCAGCAGCTGGGAGTATAGCAATCAGCCCCAGCATTTT
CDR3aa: CASSWEYSNQPQHF

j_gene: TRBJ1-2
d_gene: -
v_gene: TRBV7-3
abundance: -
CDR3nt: TGTGCCAGCAGCTTAAGTGGAGAAGTAAGCTATGGCTACACCTTC
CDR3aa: CASSLSGEVSYGYTF

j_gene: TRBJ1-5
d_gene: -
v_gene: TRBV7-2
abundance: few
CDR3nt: TGTGCCAGCAGCACAGGGTTAGGGGTGGATCAGCCCCAGCATTTT
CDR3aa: CASSTGLGVDQPQHF

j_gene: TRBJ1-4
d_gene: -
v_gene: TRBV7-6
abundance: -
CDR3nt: TGTGCCAGCAGCTTAGTCAGCGCAGCGAGAAATGAAAAACTGTTTTTT
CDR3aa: CASSLVSAARNEKLFF

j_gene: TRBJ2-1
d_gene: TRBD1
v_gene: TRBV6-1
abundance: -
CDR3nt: TGTGCCAGCGATTCGGTGGACAGGGGATATGAGCAGTTCTTC
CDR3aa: CASDSVDRGYEQFF

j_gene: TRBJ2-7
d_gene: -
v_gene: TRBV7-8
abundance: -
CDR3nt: TGTGCCAGCAGCTTCTCCTACGAGCAGTACTTC
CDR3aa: CASSFSYEQYF

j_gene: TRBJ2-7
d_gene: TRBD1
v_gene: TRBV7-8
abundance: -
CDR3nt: TGTGCCAGCTCAAGGACAGGGCCCTCCTACGAGCAGTACTTC
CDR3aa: CASSRTGPSYEQYF

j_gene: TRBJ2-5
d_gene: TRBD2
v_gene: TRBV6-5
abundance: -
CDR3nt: TGTGCCAGCAGTCCTCGACTAGCTGGGGCAAAGACCCAGTACTTC
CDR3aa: CASSPRLAGAKTQYF

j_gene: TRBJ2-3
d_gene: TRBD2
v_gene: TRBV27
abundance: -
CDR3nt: TGTGCCAGCAGTTTGGCTAGCGGAGATACGCAGTATTTT
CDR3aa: CASSLASGDTQYF

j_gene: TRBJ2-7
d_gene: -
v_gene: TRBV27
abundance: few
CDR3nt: TGTGCCAGCAGTTTATCCGGGCCCAGGGGGGCAGCGAGTCCCTCCTACGAGCAGTACTTC
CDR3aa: CASSLSGPRGAASPSYEQYF

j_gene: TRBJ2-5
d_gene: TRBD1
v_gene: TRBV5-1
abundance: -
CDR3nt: TGCGCCAGCAGCTCAACAATGCAGGGGGCTGAAGAGACCCAGTACTTC
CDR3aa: CASSSTMQGAEETQYF

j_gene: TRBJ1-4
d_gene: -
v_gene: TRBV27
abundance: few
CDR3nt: TGTGCCAGCAGTTTAATGTCGGGTTTCAGTGAAAAACTGTTTTTT
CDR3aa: CASSLMSGFSEKLFF

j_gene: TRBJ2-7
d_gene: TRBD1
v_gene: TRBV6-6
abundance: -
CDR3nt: TGTGCCAGCGACCCGGGACAGGGTATCCACGAGCAGTACTTC
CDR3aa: CASDPGQGIHEQYF

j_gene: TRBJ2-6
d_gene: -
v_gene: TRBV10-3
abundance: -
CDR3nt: TGTGCCATCAGTGAGCTCGCAGAAACTGGGGCCAACGTCCTGACTTTC
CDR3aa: CAISELAETGANVLTF

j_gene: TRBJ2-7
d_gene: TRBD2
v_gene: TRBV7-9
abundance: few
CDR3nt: TGTGCCAGCAGCTTCGCAAGCGGGGGTTACGAGCAGTACTTC
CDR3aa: CASSFASGGYEQYF

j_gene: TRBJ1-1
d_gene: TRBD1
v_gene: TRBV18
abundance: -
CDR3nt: TGTGCCAGCTCACCAACGAGGACAGGGGTTAGCACTGAAGCTTTCTTT
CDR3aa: CASSPTRTGVSTEAFF

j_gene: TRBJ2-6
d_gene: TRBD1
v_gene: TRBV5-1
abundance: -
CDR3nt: TGCGCCAGCAACCCGGGACAGGGATCGGCCAACGTCCTGACTTTC
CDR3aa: CASNPGQGSANVLTF

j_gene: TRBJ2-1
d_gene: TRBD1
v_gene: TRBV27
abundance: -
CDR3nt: TGTGCCAGCAGTTTCGGAGGACAGGACAATGAGCAGTTCTTC
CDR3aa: CASSFGGQDNEQFF

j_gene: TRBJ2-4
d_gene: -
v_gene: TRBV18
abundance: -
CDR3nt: TGTGCCAGCTCACGAGACCAGGTGGGAAACATTCAGTACTTC
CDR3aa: CASSRDQVGNIQYF

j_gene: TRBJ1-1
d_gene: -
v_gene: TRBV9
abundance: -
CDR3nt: TGTGCCAGCGGGGTAACTGACAGGAACACTGAAGCTTTCTTT
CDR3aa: CASGVTDRNTEAFF

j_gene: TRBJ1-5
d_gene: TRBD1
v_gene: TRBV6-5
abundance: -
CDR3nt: TGTGCCAGCAGACGGACAGGTGGGGGGCCCCAGCATTTT
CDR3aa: CASRRTGGGPQHF

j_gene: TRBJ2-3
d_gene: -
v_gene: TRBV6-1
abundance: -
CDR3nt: TGTGCCAGCAGCCAAGGACCAGGTGCGGGCGGTACGCAGTATTTT
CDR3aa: CASSQGPGAGGTQYF

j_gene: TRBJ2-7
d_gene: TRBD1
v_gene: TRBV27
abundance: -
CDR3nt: TGTGCCAGCAGATCGGCCGGGACAGGGGCCTACGAGCAGTACTTC
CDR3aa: CASRSAGTGAYEQYF

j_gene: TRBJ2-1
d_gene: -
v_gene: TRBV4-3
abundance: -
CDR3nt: TGCGCCAGCAGCCTGCGGAGATACAATGAGCAGTTCTTC
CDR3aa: CASSLRRYNEQFF

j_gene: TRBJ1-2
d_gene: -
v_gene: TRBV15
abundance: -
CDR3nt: TGTGCCACCAGCAGAGAACCACGAGGGGATCGGGGGAAAGGCTACACCTTC
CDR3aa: CATSREPRGDRGKGYTF

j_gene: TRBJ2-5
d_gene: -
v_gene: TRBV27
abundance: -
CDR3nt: TGTGCCAGCAGTTTTTCAGGAGAGACCCAGTACTTC
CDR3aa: CASSFSGETQYF

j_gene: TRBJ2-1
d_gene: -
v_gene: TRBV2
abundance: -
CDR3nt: TGTGCCAGCATGGCTAGCGACTCCTACAATGAGCAGTTCTTC
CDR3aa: CASMASDSYNEQFF

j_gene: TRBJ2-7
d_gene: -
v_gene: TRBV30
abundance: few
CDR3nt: TGTGCCTGGAGTCCGGGTTCAGCCTACGAGCAGTACTTC
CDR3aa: CAWSPGSAYEQYF

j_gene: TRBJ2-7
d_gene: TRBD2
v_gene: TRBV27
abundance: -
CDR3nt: TGTGCCAGCAGTTATGACACTAGCGACGAGCAGTACTTC
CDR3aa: CASSYDTSDEQYF

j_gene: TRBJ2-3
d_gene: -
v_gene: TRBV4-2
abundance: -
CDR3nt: TGTGCCAGCAGCCAAGAAGCGACCGGGACAGATACGCAGTATTTT
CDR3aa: CASSQEATGTDTQYF

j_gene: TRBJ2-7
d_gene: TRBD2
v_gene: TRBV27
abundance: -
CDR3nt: TGTGCCAGCAGTTTGGGGGAGAGGACTAGCGGGTTCTACGAGCAGTACTTC
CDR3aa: CASSLGERTSGFYEQYF

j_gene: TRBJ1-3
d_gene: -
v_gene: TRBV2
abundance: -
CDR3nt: TGTGCCAGCACCGATGGGGGCACAAACACCATATATTTT
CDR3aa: CASTDGGTNTIYF